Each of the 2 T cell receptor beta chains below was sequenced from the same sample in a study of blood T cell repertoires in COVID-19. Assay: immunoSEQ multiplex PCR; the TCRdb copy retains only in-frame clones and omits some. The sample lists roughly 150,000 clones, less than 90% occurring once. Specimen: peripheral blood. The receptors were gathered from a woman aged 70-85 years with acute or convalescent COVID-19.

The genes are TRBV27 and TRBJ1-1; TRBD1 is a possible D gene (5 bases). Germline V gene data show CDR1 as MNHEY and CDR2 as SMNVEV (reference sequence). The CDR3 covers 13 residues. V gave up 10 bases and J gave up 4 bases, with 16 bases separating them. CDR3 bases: TGTGCCACCAGGCAGGGTGTCATCACTGAAGCTTTCTTT. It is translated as CATRQGVITEAFF.

The CDR3 nucleotides are TGCGCCAGCAGCCGGGACAGAGCGAACACCGGGGAGCTGTTTTTT. Amino acid sequence: CASSRDRANTGELFF. The chain carries TRBV5-1 and TRBJ2-2; TRBD1 matches at 7 bases. Per germline, CDR1 SGHRS and CDR2 YFSETQ. Germline trimming cut 4 bases from V and 0 bases from J; bases unmatched to any gene: 3. The CDR3 is 15 residues long.